Sequencing of this T cell receptor beta chain was carried out in a study of blood T cell repertoires in COVID-19. About the study: PBMCs, B-cell-depleted T cells, or T cells provided the cDNA or gDNA that made up the material.

Original analysis: Scientists estimated how many nucleated cells there were by amplifying reference gene primers. Profiling relied on immunoSEQ multiplex PCR, and the TCRdb table lists in-frame clones only, not all of them. Clone size and V and J calls were adopted from that table, with D and trimming inferred from the DNA. Of under 80,000 clones in the sample, more than 80% were seen once. There are 15 residues in the CDR3. With 0 bases clipped from V and 8 bases from J, the junction kept 8 bases outside the gene matches. Germline V gene lookup returns CDR1 LGHNA and CDR2 YNFKEQ. Sequencing was done on a sample of peripheral blood. The sequence was obtained from a woman of 80 years or more with active or convalescent COVID-19. The V gene is TRBV4-2, the J gene TRBJ1-2; TRBD1 matches 8 bases. The CDR3 DNA reads TGTGCCAGCAGCCAAGATCTCTTCGGACAGGGAGGCTACACCTTC. This translates into CASSQDLFGQGGYTF.